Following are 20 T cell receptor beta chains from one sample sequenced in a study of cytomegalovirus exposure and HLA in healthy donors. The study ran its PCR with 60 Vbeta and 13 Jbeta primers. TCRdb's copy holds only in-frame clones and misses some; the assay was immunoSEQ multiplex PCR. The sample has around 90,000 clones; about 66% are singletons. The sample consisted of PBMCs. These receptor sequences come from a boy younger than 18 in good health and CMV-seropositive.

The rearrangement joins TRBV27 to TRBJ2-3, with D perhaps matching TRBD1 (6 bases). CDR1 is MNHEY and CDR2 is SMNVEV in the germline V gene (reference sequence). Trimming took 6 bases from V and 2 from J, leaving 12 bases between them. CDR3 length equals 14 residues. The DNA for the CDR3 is TGTGCCAGCAGGTGGACAGCCGTCACAGATACGCAGTATTTT. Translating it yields CASRWTAVTDTQYF.

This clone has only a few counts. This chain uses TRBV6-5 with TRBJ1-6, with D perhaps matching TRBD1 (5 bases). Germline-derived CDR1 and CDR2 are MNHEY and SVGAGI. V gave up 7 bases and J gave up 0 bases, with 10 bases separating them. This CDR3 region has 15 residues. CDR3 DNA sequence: TGTGCCAGCACCCAAGGGGTCTCCTATAATTCACCCCTCCACTTT. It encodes CASTQGVSYNSPLHF.

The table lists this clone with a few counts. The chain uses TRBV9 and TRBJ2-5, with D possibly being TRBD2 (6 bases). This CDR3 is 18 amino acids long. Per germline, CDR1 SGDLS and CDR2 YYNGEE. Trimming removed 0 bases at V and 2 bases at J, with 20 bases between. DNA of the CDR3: TGTGCCAGCAGCGTAGGCTCTGGGGCGGGACCTACACAAGAGACCCAGTACTTC. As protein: CASSVGSGAGPTQETQYF.

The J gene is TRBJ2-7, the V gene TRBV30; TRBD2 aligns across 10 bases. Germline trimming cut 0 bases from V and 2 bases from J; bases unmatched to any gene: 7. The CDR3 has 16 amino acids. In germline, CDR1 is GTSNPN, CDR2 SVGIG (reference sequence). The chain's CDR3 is CAWSVRSSGRTYEQYF. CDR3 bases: TGTGCCTGGAGTGTACGAAGTAGCGGGAGGACCTACGAGCAGTACTTC.

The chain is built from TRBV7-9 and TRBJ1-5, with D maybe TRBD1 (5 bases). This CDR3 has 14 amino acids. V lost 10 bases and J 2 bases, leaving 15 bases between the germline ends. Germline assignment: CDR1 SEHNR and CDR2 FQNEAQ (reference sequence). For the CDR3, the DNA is TGTGCCACGGGGTTCGGGGGGGGCAATCAGCCCCAGCATTTT. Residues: CATGFGGGNQPQHF.

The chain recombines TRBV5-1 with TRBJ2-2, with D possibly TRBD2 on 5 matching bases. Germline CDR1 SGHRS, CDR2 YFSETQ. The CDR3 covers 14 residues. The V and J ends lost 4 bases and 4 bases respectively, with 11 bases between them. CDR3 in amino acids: CASSVKEGTGELFF. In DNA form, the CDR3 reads TGCGCCAGCAGCGTAAAAGAGGGCACCGGGGAGCTGTTTTTT.

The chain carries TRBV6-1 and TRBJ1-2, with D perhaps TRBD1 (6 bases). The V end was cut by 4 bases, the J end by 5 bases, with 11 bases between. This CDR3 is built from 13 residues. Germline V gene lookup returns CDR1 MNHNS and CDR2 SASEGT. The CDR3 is CASSAGVWYGYTF. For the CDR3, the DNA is TGTGCCAGCAGTGCAGGGGTTTGGTATGGCTACACCTTC.

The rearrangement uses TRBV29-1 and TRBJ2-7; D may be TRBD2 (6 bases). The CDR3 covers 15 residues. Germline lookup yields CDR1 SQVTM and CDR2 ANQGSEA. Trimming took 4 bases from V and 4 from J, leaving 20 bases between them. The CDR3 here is CSVAFTFAGKYEQYF. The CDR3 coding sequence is TGCAGCGTTGCATTTACGTTCGCGGGAAAATACGAGCAGTACTTC.

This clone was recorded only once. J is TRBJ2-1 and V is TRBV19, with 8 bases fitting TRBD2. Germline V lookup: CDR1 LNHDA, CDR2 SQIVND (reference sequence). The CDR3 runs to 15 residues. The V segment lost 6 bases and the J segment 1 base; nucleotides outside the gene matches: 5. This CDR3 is CASSREGPSYNEQFF. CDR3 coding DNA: TGTGCCAGTAGCCGGGAGGGCCCATCCTACAATGAGCAGTTCTTC.

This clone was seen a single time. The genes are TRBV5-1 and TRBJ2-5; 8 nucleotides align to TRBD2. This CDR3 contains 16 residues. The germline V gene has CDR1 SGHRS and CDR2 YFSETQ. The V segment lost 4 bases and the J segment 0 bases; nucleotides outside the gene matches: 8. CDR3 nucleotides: TGCGCCAGCAGCCCCTTAGCGGGATCGTACCAAGAGACCCAGTACTTC. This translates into CASSPLAGSYQETQYF.

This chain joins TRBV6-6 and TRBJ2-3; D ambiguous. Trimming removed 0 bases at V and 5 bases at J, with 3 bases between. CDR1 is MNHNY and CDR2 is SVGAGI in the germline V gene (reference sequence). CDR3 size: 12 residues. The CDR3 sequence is CASSYSRDTQYF. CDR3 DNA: TGTGCCAGCAGTTACTCTCGAGATACGCAGTATTTT.

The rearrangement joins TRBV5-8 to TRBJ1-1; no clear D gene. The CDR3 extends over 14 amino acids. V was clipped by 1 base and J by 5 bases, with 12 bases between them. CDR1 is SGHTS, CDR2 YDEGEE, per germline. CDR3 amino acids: CASSLRVVGTEAFF. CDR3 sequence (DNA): TGTGCCAGCAGCTTGCGAGTTGTCGGTACTGAAGCTTTCTTT.

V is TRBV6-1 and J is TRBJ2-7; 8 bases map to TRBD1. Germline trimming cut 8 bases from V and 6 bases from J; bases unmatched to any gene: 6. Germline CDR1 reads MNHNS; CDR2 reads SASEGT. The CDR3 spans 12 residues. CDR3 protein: CASRTGIVEQYF. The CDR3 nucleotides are TGTGCCAGCCGGACAGGGATAGTCGAGCAGTACTTC.

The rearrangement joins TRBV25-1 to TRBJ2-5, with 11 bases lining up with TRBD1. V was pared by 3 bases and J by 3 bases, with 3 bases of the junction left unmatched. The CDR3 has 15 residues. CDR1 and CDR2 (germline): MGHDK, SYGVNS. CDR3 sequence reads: CASSDPGQGEETQYF. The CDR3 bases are TGTGCCAGCAGTGACCCGGGACAGGGGGAAGAGACCCAGTACTTC.

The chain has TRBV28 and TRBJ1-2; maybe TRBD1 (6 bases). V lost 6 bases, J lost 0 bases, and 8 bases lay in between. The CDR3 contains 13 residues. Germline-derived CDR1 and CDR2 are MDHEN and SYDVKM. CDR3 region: CASSGQTNYGYTF. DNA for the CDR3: TGTGCCAGCAGCGGACAGACTAACTATGGCTACACCTTC.

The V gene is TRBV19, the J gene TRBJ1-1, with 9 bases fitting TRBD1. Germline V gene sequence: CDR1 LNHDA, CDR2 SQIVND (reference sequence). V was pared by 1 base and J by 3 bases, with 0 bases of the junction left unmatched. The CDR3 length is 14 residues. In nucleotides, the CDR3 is TGTGCCAGTAGTATAGGGACAGGGGACACTGAAGCTTTCTTT. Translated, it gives CASSIGTGDTEAFF.

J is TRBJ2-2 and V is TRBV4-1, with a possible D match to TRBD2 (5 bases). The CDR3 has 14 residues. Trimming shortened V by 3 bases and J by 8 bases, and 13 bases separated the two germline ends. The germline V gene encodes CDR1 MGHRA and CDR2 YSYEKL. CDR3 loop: CASSHPAGVGELFF. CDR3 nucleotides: TGCGCCAGCAGCCATCCCGCGGGCGTGGGGGAGCTGTTTTTT.

CDR3 DNA: TGTGCCAGCAGCGTAGACATCAAGGGGACTGAAGCTTTCTTT. This sequence encodes CASSVDIKGTEAFF. This chain joins TRBV7-2 and TRBJ1-1, with a possible D match to TRBD1 (5 bases). Trimming pared 5 bases from V and 5 bases from J, leaving 15 bases between. Germline CDR1 and CDR2: SGHTA and FQGNSA. This CDR3 is 14 amino acids long.

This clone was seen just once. The CDR3 region has the DNA TGTGCCAGCAGCTTAGACAGGGAGAAGGGTCAGCCCCAGCATTTT. Protein: CASSLDREKGQPQHF. The chain couples TRBV7-9 to TRBJ1-5; tentative D call: TRBD1 (6 bases). The CDR3 sequence is 15 residues long. Germline CDR1 and CDR2: SEHNR and FQNEAQ (reference sequence). V was shortened by 1 base and J by 6 bases, with 13 bases between the two germline ends.

CDR3 residues: CASSTGQGYTF. DNA of the CDR3: TGTGCCAGCAGCACCGGACAGGGCTACACCTTC. The chain is built from TRBV7-9 and TRBJ1-2; the D gene is possibly TRBD1 (6 bases). Per germline, CDR1 SEHNR and CDR2 FQNEAQ (reference sequence). The CDR3 loop spans 11 amino acids. Trimming left V 5 bases short and J 8 bases short, with 9 bases between.